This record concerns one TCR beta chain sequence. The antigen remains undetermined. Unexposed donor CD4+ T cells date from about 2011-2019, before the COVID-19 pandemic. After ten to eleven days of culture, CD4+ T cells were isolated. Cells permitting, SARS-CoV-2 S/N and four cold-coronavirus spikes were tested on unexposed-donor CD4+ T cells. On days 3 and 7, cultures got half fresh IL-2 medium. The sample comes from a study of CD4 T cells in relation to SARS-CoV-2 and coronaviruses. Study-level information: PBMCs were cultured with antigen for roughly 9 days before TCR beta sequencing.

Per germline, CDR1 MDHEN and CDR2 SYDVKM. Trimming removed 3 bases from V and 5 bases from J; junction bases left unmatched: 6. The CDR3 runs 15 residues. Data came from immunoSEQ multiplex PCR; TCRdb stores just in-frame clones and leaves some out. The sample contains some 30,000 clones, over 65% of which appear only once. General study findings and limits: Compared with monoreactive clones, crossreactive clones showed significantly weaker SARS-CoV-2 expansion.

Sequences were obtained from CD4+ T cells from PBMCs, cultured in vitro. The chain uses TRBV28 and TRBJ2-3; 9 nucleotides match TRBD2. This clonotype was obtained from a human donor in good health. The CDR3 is CASSLSAGGRDTQYF. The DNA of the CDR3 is TGTGCCAGCAGTTTGTCAGCGGGAGGCCGAGATACGCAGTATTTT.